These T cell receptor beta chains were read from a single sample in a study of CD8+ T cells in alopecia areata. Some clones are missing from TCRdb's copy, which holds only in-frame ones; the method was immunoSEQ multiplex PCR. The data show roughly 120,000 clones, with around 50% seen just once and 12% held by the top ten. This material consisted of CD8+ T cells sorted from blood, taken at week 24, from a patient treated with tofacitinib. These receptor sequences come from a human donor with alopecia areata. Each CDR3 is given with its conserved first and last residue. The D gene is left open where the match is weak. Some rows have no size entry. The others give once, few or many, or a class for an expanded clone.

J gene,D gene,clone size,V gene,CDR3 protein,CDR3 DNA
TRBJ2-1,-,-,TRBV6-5,CASREGQLYNEQFF,TGTGCCAGCAGAGAAGGACAACTTTACAATGAGCAGTTCTTC
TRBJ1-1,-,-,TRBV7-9,CASSLSRDEAFF,TGTGCCAGCAGCTTAAGCCGCGATGAAGCTTTCTTT
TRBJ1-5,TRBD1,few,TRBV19,CASSIRTGPNSNQPQHF,TGTGCCAGTAGTATTAGGACAGGGCCAAATAGCAATCAGCCCCAGCATTTT
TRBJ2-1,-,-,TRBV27,CASSFIGDDEQFF,TGTGCCAGCAGTTTCATCGGGGACGATGAGCAGTTCTTC
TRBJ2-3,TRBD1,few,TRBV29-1,CSVPGQGGDTQYF,TGCAGCGTACCCGGACAGGGTGGAGATACGCAGTATTTT
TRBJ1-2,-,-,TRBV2,CASSDGWDGGYTF,TGTGCCAGCAGTGATGGGTGGGATGGTGGCTACACCTTC
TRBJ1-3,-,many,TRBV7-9,CASSFEQDSGNTIYF,TGTGCCAGCAGCTTTGAACAAGACTCTGGAAACACCATATATTTT
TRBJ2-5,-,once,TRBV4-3,CASSRGLSRDVQYF,TGCGCCAGCAGCCGAGGACTTTCCCGGGATGTCCAGTACTTC
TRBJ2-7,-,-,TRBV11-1,CASSLGSSYEQYF,TGTGCCAGCAGCTTGGGCAGCTCCTACGAGCAGTACTTC
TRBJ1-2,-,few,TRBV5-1,CASSTRTAIYGYTF,TGCGCCAGCAGCACTCGGACAGCTATCTATGGCTACACCTTC
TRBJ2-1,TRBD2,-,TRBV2,CASSRWASGGYNEQFF,TGTGCCAGCAGTAGGTGGGCTAGCGGGGGCTACAATGAGCAGTTCTTC
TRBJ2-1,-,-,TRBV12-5,CASGPNEQFF,TGTGCTAGTGGCCCTAATGAGCAGTTCTTC